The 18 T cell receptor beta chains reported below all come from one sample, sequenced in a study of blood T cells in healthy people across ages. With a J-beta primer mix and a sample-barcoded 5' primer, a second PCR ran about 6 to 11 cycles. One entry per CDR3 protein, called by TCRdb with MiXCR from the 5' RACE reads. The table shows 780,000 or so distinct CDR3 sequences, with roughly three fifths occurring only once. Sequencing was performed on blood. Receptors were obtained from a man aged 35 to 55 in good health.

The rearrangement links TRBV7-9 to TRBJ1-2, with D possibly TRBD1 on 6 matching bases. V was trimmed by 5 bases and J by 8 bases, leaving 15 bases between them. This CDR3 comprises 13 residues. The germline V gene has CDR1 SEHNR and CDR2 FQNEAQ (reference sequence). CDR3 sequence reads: CASSPRGAEGYTF. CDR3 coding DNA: TGTGCCAGCAGCCCGAGGGGGGCGGAAGGCTACACCTTC.

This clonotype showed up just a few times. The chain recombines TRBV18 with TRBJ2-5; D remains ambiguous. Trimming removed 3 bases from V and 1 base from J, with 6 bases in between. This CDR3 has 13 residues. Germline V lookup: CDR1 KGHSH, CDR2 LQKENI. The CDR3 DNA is TGTGCCAGCTCACCCGCCGCCCAAGAGACCCAGTACTTC. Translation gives CASSPAAQETQYF.

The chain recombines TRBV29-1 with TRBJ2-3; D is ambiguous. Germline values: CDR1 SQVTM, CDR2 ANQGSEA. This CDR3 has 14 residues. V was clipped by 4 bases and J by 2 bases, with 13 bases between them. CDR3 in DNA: TGCAGCGTTGGGTACTCGTCGCACACAGATACGCAGTATTTT. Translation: CSVGYSSHTDTQYF.

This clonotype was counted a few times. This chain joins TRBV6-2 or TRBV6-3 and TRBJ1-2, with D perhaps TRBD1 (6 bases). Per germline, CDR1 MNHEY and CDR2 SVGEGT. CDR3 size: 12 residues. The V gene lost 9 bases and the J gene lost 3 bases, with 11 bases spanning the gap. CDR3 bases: TGTGCCAGTACCGGGACACACTATGGCTACACCTTC. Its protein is CASTGTHYGYTF.

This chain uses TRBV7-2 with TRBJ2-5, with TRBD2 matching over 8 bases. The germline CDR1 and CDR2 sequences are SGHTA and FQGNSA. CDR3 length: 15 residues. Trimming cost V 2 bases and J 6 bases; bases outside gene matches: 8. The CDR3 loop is CASSLIQRELKTQYF. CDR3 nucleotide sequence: TGTGCCAGCAGCTTAATCCAGCGGGAGTTAAAGACCCAGTACTTC.

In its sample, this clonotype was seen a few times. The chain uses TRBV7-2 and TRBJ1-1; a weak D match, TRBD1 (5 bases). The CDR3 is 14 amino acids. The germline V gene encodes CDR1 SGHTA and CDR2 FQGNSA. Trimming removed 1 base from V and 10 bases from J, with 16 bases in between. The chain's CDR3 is CASSLGGGSGRAFF. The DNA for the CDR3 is TGTGCCAGCAGCTTAGGGGGGGGGTCAGGACGAGCTTTCTTT.

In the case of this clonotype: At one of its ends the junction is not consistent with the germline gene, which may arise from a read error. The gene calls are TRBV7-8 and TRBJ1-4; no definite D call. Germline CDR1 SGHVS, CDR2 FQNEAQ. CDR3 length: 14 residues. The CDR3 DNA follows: TGTGCCAGCAGTACGGTCCTAGCTAATGAAAAGCTGTTTTTT. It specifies CASSTVLANEKLFF. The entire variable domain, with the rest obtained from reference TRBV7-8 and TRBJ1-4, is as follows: GAGVSQSPRYKVAKRGQDVALRCDPISGHVSLFWYQQALGQGPEFLTYFQNEAQLDKSGLPSDRFFAERPEGSVSTLKIQRTQQEDSAVYLCASSTVLANEKLFFGSGTQLSVL.

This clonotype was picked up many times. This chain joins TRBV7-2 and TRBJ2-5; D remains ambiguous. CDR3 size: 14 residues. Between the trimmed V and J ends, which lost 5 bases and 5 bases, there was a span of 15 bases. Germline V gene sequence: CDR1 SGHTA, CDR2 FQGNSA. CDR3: CASSQLVASETQYF. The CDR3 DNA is TGTGCCAGCAGCCAGCTAGTGGCGAGTGAGACCCAGTACTTC.

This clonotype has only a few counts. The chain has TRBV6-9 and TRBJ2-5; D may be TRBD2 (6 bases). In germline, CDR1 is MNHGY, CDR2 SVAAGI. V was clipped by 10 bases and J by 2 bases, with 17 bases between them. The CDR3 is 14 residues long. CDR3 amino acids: CATLGLPEQETQYF. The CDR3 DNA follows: TGTGCCACCCTGGGACTCCCCGAGCAAGAGACCCAGTACTTC.

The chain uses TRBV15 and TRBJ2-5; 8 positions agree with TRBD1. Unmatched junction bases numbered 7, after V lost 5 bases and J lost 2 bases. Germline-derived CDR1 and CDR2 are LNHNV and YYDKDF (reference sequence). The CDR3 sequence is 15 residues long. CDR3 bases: TGTGCCACCAGCTCCCTGACAGGGGATCAAGAGACCCAGTACTTC. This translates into CATSSLTGDQETQYF.

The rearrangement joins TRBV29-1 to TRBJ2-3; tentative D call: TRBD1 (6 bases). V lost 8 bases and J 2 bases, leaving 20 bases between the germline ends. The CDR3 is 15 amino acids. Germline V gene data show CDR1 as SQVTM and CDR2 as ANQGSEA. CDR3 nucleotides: TGCAGCTCCTGGGACACTCCATCGATCACAGATACGCAGTATTTT. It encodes CSSWDTPSITDTQYF.

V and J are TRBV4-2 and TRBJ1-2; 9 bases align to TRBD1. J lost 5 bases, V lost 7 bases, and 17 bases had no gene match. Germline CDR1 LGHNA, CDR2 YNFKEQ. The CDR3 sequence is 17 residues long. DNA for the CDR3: TGTGCCAGCAAAGACCAGACAGGGGGGACGGAGAATTATGGCTACACCTTC. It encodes CASKDQTGGTENYGYTF.

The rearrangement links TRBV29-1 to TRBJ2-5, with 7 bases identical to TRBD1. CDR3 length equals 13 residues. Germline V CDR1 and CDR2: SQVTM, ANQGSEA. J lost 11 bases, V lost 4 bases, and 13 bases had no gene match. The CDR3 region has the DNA TGCAGCGTTGGGGACAGAGCCTACAATGAGCAGTACTTC. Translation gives CSVGDRAYNEQYF.

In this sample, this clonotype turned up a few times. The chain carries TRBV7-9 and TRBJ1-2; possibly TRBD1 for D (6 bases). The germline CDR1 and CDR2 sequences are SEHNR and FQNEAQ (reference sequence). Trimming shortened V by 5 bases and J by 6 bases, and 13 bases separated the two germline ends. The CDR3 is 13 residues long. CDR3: CASSRGLTHGYTF. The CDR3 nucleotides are TGTGCCAGCAGCCGGGGGCTCACCCATGGCTACACCTTC. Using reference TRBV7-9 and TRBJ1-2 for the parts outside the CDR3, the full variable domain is DTGVSQNPRHKITKRGQNVTFRCDPISEHNRLYWYRQTLGQGPEFLTYFQNEAQLEKSRLLSDRFSAERPKGSFSTLEIQRTEQGDSAMYLCASSRGLTHGYTFGSGTRLTVV.

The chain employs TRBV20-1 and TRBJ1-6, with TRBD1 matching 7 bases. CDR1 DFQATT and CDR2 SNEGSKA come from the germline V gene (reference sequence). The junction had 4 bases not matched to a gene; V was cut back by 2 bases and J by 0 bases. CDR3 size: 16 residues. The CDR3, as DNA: TGCAGTGCTAGAAACAGGGGTAGCTCCTATAATTCACCCCTCCACTTT. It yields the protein CSARNRGSSYNSPLHF.

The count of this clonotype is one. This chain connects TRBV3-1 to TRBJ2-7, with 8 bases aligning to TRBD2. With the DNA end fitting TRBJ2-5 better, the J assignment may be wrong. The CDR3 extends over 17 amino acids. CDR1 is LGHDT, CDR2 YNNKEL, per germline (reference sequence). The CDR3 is CASSQDGTSHPPGTQYF. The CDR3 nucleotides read TGTGCCAGCAGCCAAGATGGGACTAGTCACCCCCCGGGGACCCAGTACTTC.

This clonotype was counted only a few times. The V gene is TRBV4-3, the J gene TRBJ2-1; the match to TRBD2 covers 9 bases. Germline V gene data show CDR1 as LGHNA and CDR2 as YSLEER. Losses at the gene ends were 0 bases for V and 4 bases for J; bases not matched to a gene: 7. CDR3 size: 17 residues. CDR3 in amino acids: CASSQDLKREAYNEQFF. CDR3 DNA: TGCGCCAGCAGCCAAGATCTAAAGCGGGAGGCTTACAATGAGCAGTTCTTC.

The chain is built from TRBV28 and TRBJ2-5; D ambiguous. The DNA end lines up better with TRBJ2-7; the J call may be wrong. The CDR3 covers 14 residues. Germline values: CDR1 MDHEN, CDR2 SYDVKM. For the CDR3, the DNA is TGTGCCAGCAGTTATGCAGGATGGGCCCTCGAGCAGTACTTC. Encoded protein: CASSYAGWALEQYF.